This passage covers 21 T cell receptor beta chains from one sample sequenced in a study of breast tumors, draining lymph nodes, adjacent tissues. TCRdb reanalysed the multiplex PCR reads using MiXCR and keeps one entry per CDR3 protein. The table lists some 19,000 distinct CDR3 sequences, roughly 45% of them singletons. Source material: breast tumor tissue. These receptors all stem from a female donor with breast cancer. Some clones in this sample may be carry-over from other donors' samples.

This clonotype is medium-sized (0.01 to 0.1%) within its sample. This chain links TRBV29-1 with TRBJ2-1; possible D gene TRBD2, 6 bases. Germline V gene sequence: CDR1 SQVTM, CDR2 ANQGSEA. The V and J ends lost 3 bases and 0 bases respectively, with 6 bases between them. The CDR3 runs to 13 residues. CDR3 DNA: TGCAGCGTTGACGGGAGCTCCTACAATGAGCAGTTCTTC. Amino acids: CSVDGSSYNEQFF.

This clonotype occurred once. This chain connects TRBV2 to TRBJ1-5, with 12 nucleotides matching TRBD1. In germline, CDR1 is SNHLY, CDR2 FYNNEI. V was clipped by 8 bases and J by 3 bases; unmatched bases: 8. The CDR3 consists of 16 residues. The CDR3 DNA follows: TGTGCCAGCGGTGGGACAGGGGGCTTCGACAATCAGCCCCAGCATTTT. Amino acid sequence: CASGGTGGFDNQPQHF.

This clonotype was found a few times. Mismatch with germline at one junction end may stem from a read error. The chain couples TRBV20-1 to TRBJ1-2; TRBD1 is a possible D gene (6 bases). The CDR3 is 15 residues long. CDR1 is DFQATT and CDR2 is SNEGSKA in the germline V gene (reference sequence). For the CDR3, the DNA is TGCAGTGCTCCGATGGGGGCAGACCGAACCTATGGCTACGCCTTC. As protein: CSAPMGADRTYGYAF.

This clonotype was observed at least ten times. This may be a read error, as it is one base from a much larger clone. The chain combines TRBV20-1 with TRBJ2-7; 11 nucleotides match TRBD2. The trim removed 0 bases at V and 9 bases at J, leaving 10 bases unmatched. The CDR3 length is 15 residues. The V gene's germline CDR1 is DFQATT and CDR2 SNEGSKA (reference sequence). CDR3 in amino acids: CSARDWGLAAGVQYF. DNA of the CDR3: TGCAGTGCTAGAGATTGGGGACTAGCGGCAGGGGTGCAGTACTTC.

This chain connects TRBV7-2 to TRBJ2-7; 11 positions agree with TRBD2. In germline, CDR1 is SGHTA, CDR2 FQGNSA. The junction had 7 bases not matched to a gene; V was cut back by 5 bases and J by 7 bases. The CDR3 totals 14 residues. CDR3 bases: TGTGCCAGCAGCCCTTCGACTAGCGGGAAGGAGCAGTACTTC. This encodes CASSPSTSGKEQYF. Using reference TRBV7-2 and TRBJ2-7 for the parts outside the CDR3, the full variable domain is GAGVSQSPSNKVTEKGKDVELRCDPISGHTALYWYRQSLGQGLEFLIYFQGNSAPDKSGLPSDRFSAERTGGSVSTLTIQRTQQEDSAVYLCASSPSTSGKEQYFGPGTRLTVT.

The chain links TRBV27 to TRBJ1-2, with D tentatively TRBD1 (6 bases). Germline CDR1 MNHEY, CDR2 SMNVEV (reference sequence). Trimming stripped 4 bases from V and 8 bases from J, with 14 bases between. The CDR3 length is 13 residues. The CDR3 DNA follows: TGTGCCAGCAGTTCTCGACAGGAGGGGGGCTACACCTTC. Amino acid sequence: CASSSRQEGGYTF.

Here the CDR3 reads CASSGTSGSGTDTQYF. Here the CDR3 DNA reads TGCGCCAGCAGTGGGACTAGCGGGAGCGGTACAGATACGCAGTATTTT. This chain uses TRBV10-1 with TRBJ2-3; TRBD2 matches at 13 bases. Unmatched junction bases numbered 4, after V lost 4 bases and J lost 3 bases. Germline V gene data show CDR1 as WNHNN and CDR2 as SYGVQD (reference sequence). The CDR3 has 16 residues.

The V gene is TRBV9, the J gene TRBJ2-2; 7 bases agree with TRBD2. CDR1 and CDR2 from the germline V gene are SGDLS and YYNGEE. V lost 4 bases and J lost 5; bases outside the gene matches: 11. The CDR3 consists of 16 residues. CDR3 loop: CASSLTSGRGTGELFF. In DNA, the CDR3 is TGTGCCAGCAGCTTAACTAGTGGGAGGGGAACCGGGGAGCTGTTTTTT.

This sequence joins TRBV9 and TRBJ2-3; a weak D match, TRBD2 (6 bases). Germline-derived CDR1 and CDR2 are SGDLS and YYNGEE. The germline V and J ends were trimmed by 1 base and 6 bases, with 12 bases remaining between them. This CDR3 region has 14 residues. In nucleotides, the CDR3 is TGTGCCAGCAGCGTAACTAGCTGGGGGGATACGCAGTATTTT. Encoded protein: CASSVTSWGDTQYF.

This clonotype occurred once. The chain couples TRBV12-3 or TRBV12-4 to TRBJ2-7, with a possible D match to TRBD1 (5 bases). The germline V and J ends were trimmed by 6 bases and 6 bases, with 18 bases remaining between them. The CDR3 consists of 14 residues. CDR3 in amino acids: CASRHTGHRSEQYF. Here the CDR3 DNA reads TGTGCCAGCAGACACACCGGGCACAGGTCCGAGCAGTACTTC.

Relative to its sample, this clonotype is medium-sized (0.01 to 0.1%). The rearrangement joins TRBV19 to TRBJ2-7, with 11 bases lining up with TRBD2. Germline loops: CDR1 LNHDA, CDR2 SQIVND (reference sequence). The CDR3 sequence is 13 residues long. V trimming: 10 bases; J trimming: 1 base; junction bases outside the gene matches: 3. CDR3 DNA sequence: TGTGCCACCCGACTAGCGGGATCCTACGAGCAGTACTTC. Amino acids: CATRLAGSYEQYF.

For the CDR3, the DNA is TGCAGCGTTGATTACGCCTACGAGCAGTACTTC. Its translation is CSVDYAYEQYF. The J gene is TRBJ2-7, the V gene TRBV29-1; no clear D gene. The germline V and J ends were trimmed by 3 bases and 2 bases, with 5 bases remaining between them. The length of the CDR3 is 11 residues. CDR1 is SQVTM and CDR2 is ANQGSEA in the germline V gene.

This clonotype was detected once. The chain carries TRBV29-1 and TRBJ2-1; no reliable D call. V lost 4 bases, J lost 7 bases, and 14 bases lay in between. Germline CDR1 is SQVTM and CDR2 is ANQGSEA. This CDR3 region has 13 residues. The CDR3 DNA is TGCAGCGTTGCTAAACCACCAGGAAATGAGCAGTTCTTC. Its translation: CSVAKPPGNEQFF.

This clonotype was found many times. Since a much larger clone is just one base distant, this may be a read error. V is TRBV7-8 and J is TRBJ2-2; 9 bases map to TRBD2. Germline V gene sequence: CDR1 SGHVS, CDR2 FQNEAQ. V lost 9 bases, J lost 5 bases, and 16 bases stayed unmatched. The CDR3 runs to 17 residues. CDR3 sequence (DNA): TGTGCCAGTCCCAGGGTTAGCGGGAGAAGTAGTACCGGGGAGCTGTTTTTT. Amino acid sequence: CASPRVSGRSSTGELFF.

This clonotype is deemed medium-sized (0.01 to 0.1%). The chain combines TRBV29-1 with TRBJ2-7, with 8 bases fitting TRBD1. The CDR3 consists of 16 residues. Unmatched junction bases numbered 12, after V lost 5 bases and J lost 0 bases. Germline lookup yields CDR1 SQVTM and CDR2 ANQGSEA. The CDR3 nucleotides are TGCAGCGTTTTACCGGTCGGACAGGGAGACTCCTACGAGCAGTACTTC. Protein: CSVLPVGQGDSYEQYF.

This clonotype was recorded once. Mismatch with germline at one junction end may stem from a read error. This chain uses TRBV7-9 with TRBJ1-5; D remains ambiguous. Germline-derived CDR1 and CDR2 are SEHNR and FQNEAQ (reference sequence). The CDR3 totals 13 residues. The CDR3 sequence is CVSSLKGGQPQHF. The CDR3 DNA sequence: TGTGTCAGCAGCTTAAAAGGCGGTCAGCCCCAGCATTTT.

At least ten counts were recorded for this clonotype. This may stem from a read error, because a much larger clone lies one nucleotide away. The chain uses TRBV6-6 and TRBJ1-6; no clear D. This CDR3 region has 13 residues. V was shortened by 8 bases and J by 7 bases, with 12 bases between the two germline ends. From germline, CDR1 is MNHNY and CDR2 SVGAGI (reference sequence). The DNA of the CDR3 is TGTGCCAGCCACCCGTCGGGAAATTCACCCCTCCACTTT. This sequence encodes CASHPSGNSPLHF.

This chain connects TRBV20-1 to TRBJ2-3; tentatively, D is TRBD2 (6 bases). Germline CDR1 and CDR2: DFQATT and SNEGSKA (reference sequence). The CDR3 totals 14 residues. With 3 bases removed from V and 1 base from J, the gap between germline ends came to 11 bases. DNA for the CDR3: TGCAGTGCTAGCAGGCCTAGCGGCACAGATACGCAGTATTTT. The encoded protein is CSASRPSGTDTQYF.

This clonotype was observed many times. The chain recombines TRBV7-2 with TRBJ1-5; 7 bases agree with TRBD1. Germline V lookup: CDR1 SGHTA, CDR2 FQGNSA. V was pared by 4 bases and J by 7 bases, with 4 bases of the junction left unmatched. The CDR3 covers 13 residues. In DNA form, the CDR3 reads TGTGCCAGCAGCTCCAGGGGGTCCCAGCCCCAGCATTTT. This sequence encodes CASSSRGSQPQHF.

This clonotype was detected only a few times. This sequence joins TRBV6-5 and TRBJ2-1; 11 bases align to TRBD2. The CDR3 consists of 18 residues. Germline V gene lookup returns CDR1 MNHEY and CDR2 SVGAGI. Unmatched junction bases numbered 17, after V lost 4 bases and J lost 9 bases. The CDR3 nucleotides are TGTGCCAGCAGTTTCCTAGCGGGAGGAGGTGTATCCTACCCTGAGCAGTTCTTC. Its translation is CASSFLAGGGVSYPEQFF.

V and J are TRBV5-1 and TRBJ2-5; D might be TRBD1 (5 bases). This CDR3 has 13 residues. The germline gives CDR1 SGHRS, CDR2 YFSETQ. Trimming stripped 4 bases from V and 13 bases from J, with 20 bases between. CDR3 amino acids: CASSGSGQETWYF. The CDR3 DNA reads TGCGCCAGCAGCGGGTCAGGGCAAGAGACCTGGTACTTC.